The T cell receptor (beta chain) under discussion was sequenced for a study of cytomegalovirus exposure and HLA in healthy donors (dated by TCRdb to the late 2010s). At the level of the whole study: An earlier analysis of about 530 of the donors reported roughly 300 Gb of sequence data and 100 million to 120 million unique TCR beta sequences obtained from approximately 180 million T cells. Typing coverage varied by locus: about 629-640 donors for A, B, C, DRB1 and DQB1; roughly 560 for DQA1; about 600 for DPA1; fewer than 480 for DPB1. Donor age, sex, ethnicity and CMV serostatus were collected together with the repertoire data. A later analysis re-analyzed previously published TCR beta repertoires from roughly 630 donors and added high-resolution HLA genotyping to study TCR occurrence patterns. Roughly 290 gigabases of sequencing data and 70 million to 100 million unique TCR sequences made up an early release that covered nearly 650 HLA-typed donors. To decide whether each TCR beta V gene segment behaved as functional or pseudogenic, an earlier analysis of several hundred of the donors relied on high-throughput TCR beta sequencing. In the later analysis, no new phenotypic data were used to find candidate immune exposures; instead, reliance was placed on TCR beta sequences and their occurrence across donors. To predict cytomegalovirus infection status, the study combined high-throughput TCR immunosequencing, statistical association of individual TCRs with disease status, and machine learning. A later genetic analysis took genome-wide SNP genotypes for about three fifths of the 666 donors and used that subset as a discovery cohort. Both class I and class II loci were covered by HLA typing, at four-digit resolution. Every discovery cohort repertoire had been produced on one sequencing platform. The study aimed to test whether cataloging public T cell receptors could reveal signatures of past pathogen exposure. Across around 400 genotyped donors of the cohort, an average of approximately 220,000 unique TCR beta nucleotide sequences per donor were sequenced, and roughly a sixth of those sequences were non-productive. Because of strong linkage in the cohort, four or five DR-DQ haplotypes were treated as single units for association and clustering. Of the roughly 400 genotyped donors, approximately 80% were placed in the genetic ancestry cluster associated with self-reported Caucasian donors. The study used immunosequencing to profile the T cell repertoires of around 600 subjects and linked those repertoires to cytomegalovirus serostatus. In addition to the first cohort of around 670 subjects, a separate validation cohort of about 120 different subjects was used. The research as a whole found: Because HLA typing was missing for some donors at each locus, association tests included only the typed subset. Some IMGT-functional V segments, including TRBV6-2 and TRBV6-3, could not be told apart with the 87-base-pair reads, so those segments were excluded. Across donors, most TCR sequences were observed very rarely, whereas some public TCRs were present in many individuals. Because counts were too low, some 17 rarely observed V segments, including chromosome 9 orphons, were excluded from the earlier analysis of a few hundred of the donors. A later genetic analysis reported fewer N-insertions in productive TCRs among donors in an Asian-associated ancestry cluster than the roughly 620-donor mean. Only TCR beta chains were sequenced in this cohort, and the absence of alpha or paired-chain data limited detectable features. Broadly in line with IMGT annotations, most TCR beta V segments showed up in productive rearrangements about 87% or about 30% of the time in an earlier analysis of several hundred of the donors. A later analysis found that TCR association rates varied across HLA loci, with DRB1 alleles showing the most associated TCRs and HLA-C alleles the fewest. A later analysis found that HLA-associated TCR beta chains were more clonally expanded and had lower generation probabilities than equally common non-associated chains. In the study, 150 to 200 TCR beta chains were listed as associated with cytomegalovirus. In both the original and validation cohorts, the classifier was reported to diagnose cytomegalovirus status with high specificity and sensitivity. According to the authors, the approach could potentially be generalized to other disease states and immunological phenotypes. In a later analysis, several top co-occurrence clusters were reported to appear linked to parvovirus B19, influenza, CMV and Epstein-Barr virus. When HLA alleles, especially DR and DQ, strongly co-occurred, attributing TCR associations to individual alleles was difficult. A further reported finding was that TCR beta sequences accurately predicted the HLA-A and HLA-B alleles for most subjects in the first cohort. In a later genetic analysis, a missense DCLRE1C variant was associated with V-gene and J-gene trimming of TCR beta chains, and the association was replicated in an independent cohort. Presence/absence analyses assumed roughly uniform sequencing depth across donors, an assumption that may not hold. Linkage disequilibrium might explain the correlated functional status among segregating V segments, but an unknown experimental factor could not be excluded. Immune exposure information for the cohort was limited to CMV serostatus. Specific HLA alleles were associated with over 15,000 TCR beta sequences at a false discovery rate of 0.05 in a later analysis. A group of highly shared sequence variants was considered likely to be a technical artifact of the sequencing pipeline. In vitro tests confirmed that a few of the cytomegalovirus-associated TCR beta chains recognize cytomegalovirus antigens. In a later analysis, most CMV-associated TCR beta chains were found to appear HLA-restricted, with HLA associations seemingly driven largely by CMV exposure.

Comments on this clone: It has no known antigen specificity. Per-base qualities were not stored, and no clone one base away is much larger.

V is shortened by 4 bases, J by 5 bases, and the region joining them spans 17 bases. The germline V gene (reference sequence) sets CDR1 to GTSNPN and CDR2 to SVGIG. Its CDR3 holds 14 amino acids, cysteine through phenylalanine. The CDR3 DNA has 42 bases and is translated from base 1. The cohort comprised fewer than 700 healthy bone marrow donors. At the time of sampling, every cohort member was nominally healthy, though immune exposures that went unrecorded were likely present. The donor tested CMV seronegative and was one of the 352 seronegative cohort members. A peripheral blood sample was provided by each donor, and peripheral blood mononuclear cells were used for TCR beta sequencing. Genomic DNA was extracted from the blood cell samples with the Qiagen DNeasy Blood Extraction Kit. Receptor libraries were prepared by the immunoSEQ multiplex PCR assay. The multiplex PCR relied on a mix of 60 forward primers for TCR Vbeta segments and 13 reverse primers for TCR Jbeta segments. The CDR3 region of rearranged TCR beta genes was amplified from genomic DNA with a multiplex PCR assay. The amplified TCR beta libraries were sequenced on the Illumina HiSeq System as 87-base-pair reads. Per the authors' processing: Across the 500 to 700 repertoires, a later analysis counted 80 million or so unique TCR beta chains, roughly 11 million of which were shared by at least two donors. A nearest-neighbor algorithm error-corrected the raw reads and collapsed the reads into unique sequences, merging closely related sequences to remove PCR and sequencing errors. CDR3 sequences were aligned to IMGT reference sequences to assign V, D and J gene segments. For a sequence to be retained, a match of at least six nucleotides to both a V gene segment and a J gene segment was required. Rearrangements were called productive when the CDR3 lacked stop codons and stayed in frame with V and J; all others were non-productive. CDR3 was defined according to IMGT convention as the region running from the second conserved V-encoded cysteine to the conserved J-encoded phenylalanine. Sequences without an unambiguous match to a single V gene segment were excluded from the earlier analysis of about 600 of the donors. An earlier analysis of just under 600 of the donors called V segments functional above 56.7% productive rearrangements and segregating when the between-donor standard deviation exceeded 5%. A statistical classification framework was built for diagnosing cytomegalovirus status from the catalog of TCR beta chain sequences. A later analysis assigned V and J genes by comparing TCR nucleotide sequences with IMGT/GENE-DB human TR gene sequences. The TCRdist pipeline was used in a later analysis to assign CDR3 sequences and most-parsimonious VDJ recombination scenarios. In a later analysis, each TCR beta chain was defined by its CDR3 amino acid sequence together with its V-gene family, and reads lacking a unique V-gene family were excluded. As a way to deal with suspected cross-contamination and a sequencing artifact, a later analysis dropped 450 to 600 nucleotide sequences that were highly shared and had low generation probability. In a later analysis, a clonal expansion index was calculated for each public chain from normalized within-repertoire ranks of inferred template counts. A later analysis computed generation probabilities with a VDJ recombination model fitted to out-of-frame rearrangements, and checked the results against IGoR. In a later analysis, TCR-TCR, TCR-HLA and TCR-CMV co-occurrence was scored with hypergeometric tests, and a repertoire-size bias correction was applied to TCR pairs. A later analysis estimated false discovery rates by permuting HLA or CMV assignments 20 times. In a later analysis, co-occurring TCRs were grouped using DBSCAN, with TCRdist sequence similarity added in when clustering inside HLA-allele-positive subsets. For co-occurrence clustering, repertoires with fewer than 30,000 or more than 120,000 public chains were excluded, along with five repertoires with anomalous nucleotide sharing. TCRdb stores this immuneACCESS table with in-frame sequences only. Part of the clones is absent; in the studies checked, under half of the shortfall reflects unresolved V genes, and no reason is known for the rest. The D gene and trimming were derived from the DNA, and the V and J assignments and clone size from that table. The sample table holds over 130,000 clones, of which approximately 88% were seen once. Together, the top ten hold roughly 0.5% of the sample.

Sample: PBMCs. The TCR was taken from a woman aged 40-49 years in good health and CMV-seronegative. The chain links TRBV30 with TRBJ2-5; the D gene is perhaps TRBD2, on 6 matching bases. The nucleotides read TGTGCCTGGAATGAGGCCTCGGGGAGGGAGACCCAGTACTTC. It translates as CAWNEASGRETQYF.